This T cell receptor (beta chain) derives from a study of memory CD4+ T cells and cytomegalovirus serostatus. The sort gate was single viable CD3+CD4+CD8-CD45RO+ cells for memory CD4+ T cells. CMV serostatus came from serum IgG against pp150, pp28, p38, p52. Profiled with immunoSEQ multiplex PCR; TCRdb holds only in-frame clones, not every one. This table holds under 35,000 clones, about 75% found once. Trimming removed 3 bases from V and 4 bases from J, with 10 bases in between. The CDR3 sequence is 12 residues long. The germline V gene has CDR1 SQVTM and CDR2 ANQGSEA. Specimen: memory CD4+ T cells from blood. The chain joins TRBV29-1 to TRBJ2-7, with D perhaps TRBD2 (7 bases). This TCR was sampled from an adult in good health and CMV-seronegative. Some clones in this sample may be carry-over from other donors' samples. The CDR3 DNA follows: TGCAGCGTTGAGGGGGGGGCTTACGAGCAGTACTTC. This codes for CSVEGGAYEQYF.